Described below is a single TCR beta chain sequence and its context. This clonotype was seen repeatedly, ten times or more. It lacks a known antigen. The input lacks base qualities; no much larger clone sits a single base away. There are 14 amino acids in the CDR3, from cysteine to phenylalanine inclusive. Just the 42-base CDR3 DNA is kept, in frame starting at base 1. According to the germline V gene, CDR1 reads SNHLY and CDR2 reads FYNNEI. Cut back by 2 bases and 4 bases, the V and J ends lie 11 bases apart. Genomic DNA was used as template for profiling of TCR beta VDJ combinations and CDR3 sequences. An Illumina HiSeq 2000 was the platform used for TCR repertoire sequencing. From the authors' description of their analysis: TRBV/TRBJ rearrangement plots, CDR3 size and DJ length profiles, and Simpson's diversity index were used to evaluate the repertoires. The immunodominant clone was defined as the most abundant DNA sequence in deep sequencing data. CDR3 amino acid sequences were screened for sharing across subjects and were compared with published repertoires and the VDJdb database. Using fastp trimming at Q25 and MiXCR clonotype assembly, TCRdb reanalyzed the public sequencing data and kept in-frame beta chains. One record per CDR3 amino acid sequence lists the most common genes and DNA. These V and J calls rely on TCRdb rather than the paper's analysis. The sample contains about 160,000 distinct CDR3 sequences, approximately 40% of them found a single time. The biggest ten clones account for 0.8% to 1.1% of the sample.

The study deep-sequenced TCR repertoires of sorted CD4+ and CD8+ blood T cells from severe aplastic anemia patients and healthy subjects. Ficoll-Paque density gradient centrifugation was used to isolate peripheral blood mononuclear cells. Before DNA extraction, CD4+ and CD8+ T cells were sorted with FACS or magnetic beads. This specimen comes from a study of CD8+CD57+ T cells in acquired aplastic anemia (dated by TCRdb to the late 2010s). General notes on the study: DNA extracted from sorted CD4+ and CD8+ cells had a mean of roughly 3.4 ug, with a range of 0.2 to 27.4 ug. For healthy donor samples, the average read count was around 9.8 million for CD4+ cells and 11 million to 14 million for CD8+ cells. What the research found in general, with its limitations: Although twenty-nine CD8+ CDR3 sequences were shared by patients and controls, these sequences appeared highly expressed in patients and within the immunodominant clones of patients. No significant difference in CD8+ Simpson's diversity was found between patients and healthy controls (P=0.060).

This clonotype was obtained from a human donor in good health. The chain was built from TRBV2 and TRBJ1-2; the D gene assignment is ambiguous. Material for sequencing was sorted CD4+, CD8+, or CD8+CD57+ T cells (not recorded which) from PBMCs. The nucleotide sequence reads TGTGCCAGCAGTGAAAGTACTCTATTCTATGGCTACACCTTC. Its protein product is CASSESTLFYGYTF.